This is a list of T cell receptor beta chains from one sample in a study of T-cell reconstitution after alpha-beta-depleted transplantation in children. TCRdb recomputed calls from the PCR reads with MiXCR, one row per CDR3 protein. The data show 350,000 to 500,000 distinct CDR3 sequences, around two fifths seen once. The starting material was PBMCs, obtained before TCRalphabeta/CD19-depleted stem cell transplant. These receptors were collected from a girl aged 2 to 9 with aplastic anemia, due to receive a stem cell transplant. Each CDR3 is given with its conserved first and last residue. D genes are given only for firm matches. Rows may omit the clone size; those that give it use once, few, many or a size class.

DNA: TGTGCCAGCAGCCCAACCCCGGGATCAGGGTGGGAGCAGTTCTTC
CDR3: CASSPTPGSGWEQFF
D: -
V: TRBV9
J: TRBJ2-1
size: few

DNA: TGTGCCAGCAGTTCTCCGGACAGGAAGCAAGAGACCCAGTACTTC
CDR3: CASSSPDRKQETQYF
D: TRBD1
V: TRBV5-6
J: TRBJ2-5
size: -

DNA: TGTGCCAGCAGCCAAGGGGGGAAAAACATTCAGTACTTC
CDR3: CASSQGGKNIQYF
D: -
V: TRBV13
J: TRBJ2-4
size: many

DNA: TGTGCCAGCAGAACGGGCTACAATGAGCAGTTCTTC
CDR3: CASRTGYNEQFF
D: -
V: TRBV25-1
J: TRBJ2-1
size: many

DNA: TGTGCCAGCAGTTACTCCCGAACTAGCGGGGGTTATGAGACCCAGTACTTC
CDR3: CASSYSRTSGGYETQYF
D: TRBD2
V: TRBV6-5
J: TRBJ2-5
size: once

DNA: TGTGCCAGCTCCCCCAAGGGTCCCAGTGAGCAGTTCTTC
CDR3: CASSPKGPSEQFF
D: -
V: TRBV7-3
J: TRBJ2-1
size: -

DNA: TGTGCCATCAGTGAGAACCCCAATGGCGGCCTTTCACCCCTCCACTTT
CDR3: CAISENPNGGLSPLHF
D: -
V: TRBV10-3
J: TRBJ1-6
size: many

DNA: TGCAGTTCGGGAAGGGGCACAGATACGCAGTATTTT
CDR3: CSSGRGTDTQYF
D: -
V: TRBV20-1
J: TRBJ2-3
size: few

DNA: TGTGCCAGCAGCTCTCCCCGGGGAGGGGGTGGGGCCAACGTCCTGACTTTC
CDR3: CASSSPRGGGGANVLTF
D: -
V: TRBV7-6
J: TRBJ2-6
size: -

DNA: TGTGCCAGCAGCCCCGATCTGGCGGGGGAGCAGTACTTC
CDR3: CASSPDLAGEQYF
D: -
V: TRBV7-2
J: TRBJ2-7
size: few

DNA: TGCAGCGTTGAAATGGCGGGGGGGGAGCAGTACTTC
CDR3: CSVEMAGGEQYF
D: TRBD2
V: TRBV29-1
J: TRBJ2-7
size: once

DNA: TGTGCCAGCAGCGCGAATCTACTCTACGAGCAGTACTTC
CDR3: CASSANLLYEQYF
D: -
V: TRBV7-6
J: TRBJ2-7
size: many

DNA: TGTGCCAGCAGCTTAGTATACAGCCAAGAGACCCAGTACTTC
CDR3: CASSLVYSQETQYF
D: -
V: TRBV7-8
J: TRBJ2-5
size: -

DNA: TGTGCCAGCAGTTACCGTCGAGATACGCAGTATTTT
CDR3: CASSYRRDTQYF
D: -
V: TRBV6-2/TRBV6-3
J: TRBJ2-3
size: few

DNA: TGTGCCAGCAGTTACGGGCCCACGGCTTATGGCTACACCTTC
CDR3: CASSYGPTAYGYTF
D: -
V: TRBV6-5
J: TRBJ1-2
size: few

DNA: TGTGCCAGCAGCTTAGATGGGAGCGGGGGGGCCGTTCGGATGAATGAGCAGTTCTTC
CDR3: CASSLDGSGGAVRMNEQFF
D: TRBD2
V: TRBV11-2
J: TRBJ2-1
size: -

DNA: TGTGCCAGCCCCGGAGTGGAAGTCGGCGGGGAGCTGTTTTTT
CDR3: CASPGVEVGGELFF
D: -
V: TRBV30
J: TRBJ2-2
size: -

DNA: TGCAGTGCTCCCGCGGGAGGGCCTTTTCTTATAGATACGCAGTATTTT
CDR3: CSAPAGGPFLIDTQYF
D: TRBD2
V: TRBV20-1
J: TRBJ2-3
size: few

DNA: TGTGCCTGGAGTGTGACTAGCAGGTCTGGGGCCAACGTCCTGACTTTC
CDR3: CAWSVTSRSGANVLTF
D: TRBD2
V: TRBV30
J: TRBJ2-6
size: -

DNA: TGTGCCAGCAGGAACCCTCCCACAGATACGCAGTATTTT
CDR3: CASRNPPTDTQYF
D: -
V: TRBV12-3/TRBV12-4
J: TRBJ2-3
size: -

DNA: TGTGCCAGCAGCCTCACTAGCTTTTGGGTCGAGCAGTACTTC
CDR3: CASSLTSFWVEQYF
D: -
V: TRBV6-1
J: TRBJ2-7
size: few

DNA: TGTGCCAGCAGCCCCCCAGCGGGACCCACAGATACGCAGTATTTT
CDR3: CASSPPAGPTDTQYF
D: TRBD2
V: TRBV7-9
J: TRBJ2-3
size: -

DNA: TGTGCCATCAGTTCCGGCGGCGCCTATGGCTACACCTTC
CDR3: CAISSGGAYGYTF
D: -
V: TRBV10-3
J: TRBJ1-2
size: few

DNA: TGTGCCAGCAGTGACCCTATTACTGAGCAGTTCTTC
CDR3: CASSDPITEQFF
D: -
V: TRBV6-1
J: TRBJ2-1
size: -

DNA: TGTGCCAGCAGCGAAGGGACTAGCGGGAGGGCCGGAGGTGAGCAGTTCTTC
CDR3: CASSEGTSGRAGGEQFF
D: TRBD2
V: TRBV7-7
J: TRBJ2-1
size: few

DNA: TGTGCCAGCAACTCTAGGGAGGGCAACGAAGCTTTCTTT
CDR3: CASNSREGNEAFF
D: -
V: TRBV12-3/TRBV12-4
J: TRBJ1-1
size: few

DNA: TGTGCCAGCAGTTTCCGGCAGGGGAACACCGGGGAGCTGTTTTTT
CDR3: CASSFRQGNTGELFF
D: -
V: TRBV12-3/TRBV12-4
J: TRBJ2-2
size: -

DNA: TGTGCCAGCAGCTCCAACAGGGGAGGAGAGACCCAGTACTTC
CDR3: CASSSNRGGETQYF
D: -
V: TRBV7-7
J: TRBJ2-5
size: once

DNA: TGTGCCATCAGTGAGTCGACACCGGGAGGAATAACAGATACGCAGTATTTT
CDR3: CAISESTPGGITDTQYF
D: TRBD2
V: TRBV10-3
J: TRBJ2-3
size: many